Presented here are 17 T cell receptor beta chains from one specimen sequenced in a study of blood T cell repertoires in COVID-19 (TCRdb year 2020). Receptor libraries were prepared by the immunoSEQ multiplex PCR assay. TCRdb took this table from immuneACCESS and kept in-frame rearrangements with V and J called. Such tables lack part of the clones; where checked against another copy, unresolved V genes explain under half of the gap, and the rest is unexplained. The sample includes 55,000 to 65,000 clones, with about 91% observed a single time. In total, the top ten clones hold roughly an eighth of the sample. Sequences were obtained from peripheral blood. The receptors stem from a woman aged 60 to 75 with active COVID-19.

The V call is TRBV10-3, the J call TRBJ2-1; 8 bases line up with TRBD1. This CDR3 region has 14 residues. Looked up from germline, CDR1 is ENHRY and CDR2 is SYGVKD. V trimming: 6 bases; J trimming: 5 bases; junction bases outside the gene matches: 6. CDR3 in amino acids: CAIRSDRAHNEQFF. CDR3 DNA: TGTGCCATCAGGTCGGACAGGGCCCACAATGAGCAGTTCTTC.

The V and J genes are TRBV11-1 and TRBJ2-3, with 8 nucleotides matching TRBD1. Losses at the gene ends were 2 bases for V and 2 bases for J; bases not matched to a gene: 6. Germline V gene lookup returns CDR1 SGHAT and CDR2 FQDESV (reference sequence). The CDR3 consists of 16 residues. CDR3 nucleotides: TGTGCCAGCAGCTTACGAAGACAGGGGACCACAGATACGCAGTATTTT. Protein: CASSLRRQGTTDTQYF.

The chain joins TRBV11-2 to TRBJ2-1, with 7 bases matching TRBD1. Germline CDR1 is SGHAT and CDR2 is FQNNGV. V lost 5 bases and J lost 0; bases outside the gene matches: 4. This CDR3 is built from 15 residues. CDR3 nucleotide sequence: TGTGCCAGCAGCCTCGACAGGGACTCCTACAATGAGCAGTTCTTC. Translated, it gives CASSLDRDSYNEQFF.

A single count supports this clone. The chain combines TRBV29-1 with TRBJ1-2; the D is unclear. The germline V and J ends were trimmed by 4 bases and 0 bases, with 9 bases remaining between them. The CDR3 is 13 residues long. Germline-derived CDR1 and CDR2 are SQVTM and ANQGSEA. This chain's CDR3 is CSVVPGSNYGYTF. Written as DNA, the CDR3 is TGCAGCGTTGTTCCGGGGTCTAACTATGGCTACACCTTC.

This clone was observed a few times. The chain is built from TRBV5-1 and TRBJ2-2; 8 bases line up with TRBD1. The CDR3 sequence is 13 residues long. Trimming at V came to 7 bases and at J to 3 bases, leaving 2 bases not matched to a gene. The germline CDR1 and CDR2 sequences are SGHRS and YFSETQ. CDR3 nucleotides: TGCGCCAGCCAGGACAGGGACACCGGGGAGCTGTTTTTT. Translated: CASQDRDTGELFF.

V usage is TRBV2 and J usage is TRBJ1-2; D is uncertain. Trimming stripped 6 bases from V and 5 bases from J, with 19 bases between. The germline V gene has CDR1 SNHLY and CDR2 FYNNEI. CDR3 size: 15 residues. In nucleotides, the CDR3 is TGTGCCAGCAGCCCTGAAGTACCAGTTACGTATGGCTACACCTTC. Translation gives CASSPEVPVTYGYTF.

The chain has TRBV19 and TRBJ1-5, with 8 positions matching TRBD1. With 6 bases clipped from V and 3 bases from J, the junction kept 7 bases outside the gene matches. Germline-derived CDR1 and CDR2 are LNHDA and SQIVND (reference sequence). The CDR3 is made up of 15 amino acids. Here the CDR3 reads CASSLDRGNNQPQHF. CDR3 coding DNA: TGTGCCAGTAGCCTCGACAGGGGTAACAATCAGCCCCAGCATTTT.

The rearrangement links TRBV7-5 to TRBJ2-2; TRBD2 is the table's D call, not checked against the DNA. TRBV7-5 is reported as a pseudogene. The CDR3 is 16 amino acids. The CDR3 sequence is CVRSLGDLGGTGELFF. In DNA, the CDR3 is TGTGTCAGAAGCTTAGGGGATTTGGGGGGAACCGGGGAGCTGTTTTTT.

The V and J genes are TRBV5-1 and TRBJ1-1; D may be TRBD1 (6 bases). The CDR3 extends over 15 amino acids. Trimming shortened V by 0 bases and J by 4 bases, and 13 bases separated the two germline ends. The germline CDR1 and CDR2 sequences are SGHRS and YFSETQ. In DNA, the CDR3 is TGCGCCAGCAGCTTGGTAGTGGGGGCGAGCACTGAAGCTTTCTTT. Amino acid sequence: CASSLVVGASTEAFF.

V is TRBV18 and J is TRBJ1-3, with D maybe TRBD1 (6 bases). Trimming pared 3 bases from V and 0 bases from J, leaving 12 bases between. The CDR3 extends over 16 amino acids. CDR1 KGHSH and CDR2 LQKENI come from the germline V gene. CDR3 in amino acids: CASSPRGGPSGNTIYF. CDR3 nucleotide sequence: TGTGCCAGCTCACCTCGAGGGGGTCCCTCTGGAAACACCATATATTTT.

The chain recombines TRBV10-3 with TRBJ2-7; TRBD1 matches at 8 bases. The V gene end was trimmed by 6 bases and the J gene end by 6 bases; junction bases not matched to a gene: 4. CDR1 and CDR2 from the germline V gene are ENHRY and SYGVKD. This CDR3 has 12 amino acids. The CDR3 sequence: CAISWTGSEQYF. In nucleotides, the CDR3 is TGTGCCATCAGCTGGACAGGGTCCGAGCAGTACTTC.

The V gene is TRBV5-6, the J gene TRBJ2-5; 9 nucleotides agree with TRBD2. The CDR3 is 16 amino acids. J gave up 5 bases and V 2 bases, and 10 bases lay outside the gene matches. Germline V gene lookup returns CDR1 SGHDT and CDR2 YYEEEE. The CDR3 DNA is TGTGCCAGCAGCTTACCAGGGCTAGCGGGGAGGGAGACCCAGTACTTC. Amino acid sequence: CASSLPGLAGRETQYF.

The J gene is TRBJ2-3, the V gene TRBV5-1; weak D call: TRBD1 (7 bases). Germline V gene sequence: CDR1 SGHRS, CDR2 YFSETQ. With 2 bases removed from V and 0 bases from J, the gap between germline ends came to 16 bases. The CDR3 spans 17 residues. The CDR3 spells CASSFGGGIPSTDTQYF. The CDR3 DNA follows: TGCGCCAGCAGCTTTGGAGGGGGCATCCCTAGCACAGATACGCAGTATTTT.

This chain joins TRBV2 and TRBJ1-6; 8 nucleotides agree with TRBD1. The CDR3 is made up of 14 amino acids. Germline CDR1 reads SNHLY; CDR2 reads FYNNEI. Trimming took 7 bases from V and 8 from J; bases not matched to a gene: 7. The CDR3 nucleotides are TGTGCCAGCACGGGGACAGGCCGGGATTCACCCCTCCACTTT. This encodes CASTGTGRDSPLHF.

This sequence joins TRBV3-1 (or the pseudogene TRBV3-2) and TRBJ2-1; 8 bases agree with TRBD1. CDR3 length equals 19 residues. Germline V gives CDR1 LGHDT, CDR2 YNNKEL (reference sequence). Unmatched junction bases numbered 12, after V lost 2 bases and J lost 0 bases. CDR3 in amino acids: CASSQLTGAAFISYNEQFF. The CDR3 coding sequence is TGTGCCAGCAGCCAATTGACAGGGGCCGCTTTTATCTCCTACAATGAGCAGTTCTTC.

This chain joins TRBV6-4 and TRBJ2-1, with 8 bases lining up with TRBD2. The J segment lost 4 bases and the V segment lost 5 bases, leaving 7 bases of the junction unmatched. The CDR3 has 15 amino acids. Germline-derived CDR1 and CDR2 are MRHNA and SNTAGT. CDR3 nucleotide sequence: TGTGCCAGCAGTCCCAAGCGGGGGCGATACAATGAGCAGTTCTTC. This gives the protein CASSPKRGRYNEQFF.

This clone was seen a single time. The chain combines TRBV29-1 with TRBJ2-5, with D unresolved. Trimming pared 3 bases from V and 4 bases from J, leaving 3 bases between. Per germline, CDR1 SQVTM and CDR2 ANQGSEA. This CDR3 has 10 amino acids. This CDR3 is CSVERETQYF. The CDR3 DNA follows: TGCAGCGTTGAGAGAGAGACCCAGTACTTC.